This record looks at one TCR beta chain sequence and its context. The record originates from a study of T cell changes during pregnancy in multiple sclerosis. Using immunoSEQ multiplex PCR, the repertoire was profiled, and TCRdb retains in-frame clones only, with some absent. This table has about 56,000 clones, about 85% appearing once. V lost 1 base and J 3 bases, leaving 14 bases between the germline ends. Germline V gene lookup returns CDR1 SGHKS and CDR2 YYEKEE (reference sequence). The CDR3 is 15 residues long. The TCR comes from a female donor with multiple sclerosis, enrolled in a pregnancy study. The sequencing used CD4+ T cells from peripheral blood mononuclear cells, collected in the third trimester of pregnancy. The chain carries TRBV5-5 and TRBJ2-7; possible D gene TRBD2, 5 bases. The CDR3 nucleotides are TGTGCCAGCAGCTTGAGTTACAGCGGACTCTACGAGCAGTACTTC. Encoded protein: CASSLSYSGLYEQYF.